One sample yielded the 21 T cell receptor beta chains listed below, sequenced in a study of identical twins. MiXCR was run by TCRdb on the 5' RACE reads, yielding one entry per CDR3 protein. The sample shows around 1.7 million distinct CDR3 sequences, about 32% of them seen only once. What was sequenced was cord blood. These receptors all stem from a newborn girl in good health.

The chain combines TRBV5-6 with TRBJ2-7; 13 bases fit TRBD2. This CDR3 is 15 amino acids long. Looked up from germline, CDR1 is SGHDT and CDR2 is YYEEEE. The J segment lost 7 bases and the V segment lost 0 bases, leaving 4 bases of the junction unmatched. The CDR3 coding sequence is TGTGCCAGCAGCTTGGTGACTAGCGGGGGGAGAGAGCAGTACTTC. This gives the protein CASSLVTSGGREQYF.

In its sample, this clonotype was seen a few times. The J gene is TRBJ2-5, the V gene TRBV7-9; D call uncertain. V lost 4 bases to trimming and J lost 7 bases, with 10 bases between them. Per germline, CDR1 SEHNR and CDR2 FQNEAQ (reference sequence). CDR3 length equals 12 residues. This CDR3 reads CASSSEYLTQYF. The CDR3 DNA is TGTGCCAGCAGCTCGGAATATTTGACCCAGTACTTC.

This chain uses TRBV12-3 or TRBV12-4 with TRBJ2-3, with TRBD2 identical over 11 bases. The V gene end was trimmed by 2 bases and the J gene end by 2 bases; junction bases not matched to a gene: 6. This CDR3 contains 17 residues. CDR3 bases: TGTGCCAGCAGTTTAACGGCTAGCGGGGGGCCCACAGATACGCAGTATTTT. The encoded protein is CASSLTASGGPTDTQYF.

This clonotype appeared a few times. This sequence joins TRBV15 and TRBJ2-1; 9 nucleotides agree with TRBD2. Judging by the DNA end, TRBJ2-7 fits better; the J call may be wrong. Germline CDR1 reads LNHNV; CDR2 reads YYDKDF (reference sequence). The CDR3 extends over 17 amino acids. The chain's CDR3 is CATSRPIAGEPYNEQYF. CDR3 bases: TGTGCCACCAGCAGACCTATAGCGGGAGAGCCTTACAATGAGCAGTACTTC.

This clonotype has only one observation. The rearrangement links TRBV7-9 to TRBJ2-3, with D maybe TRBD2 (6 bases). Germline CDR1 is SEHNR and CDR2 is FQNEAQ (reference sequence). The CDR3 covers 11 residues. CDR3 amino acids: CSGKEGDTQYF. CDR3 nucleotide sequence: TGTTCCGGAAAGGAGGGAGATACGCAGTATTTT.

As DNA, the CDR3 is TGTGCCAGCAGTTACTTGATACTAGGACCCTACGAGCAGTACTTC. Protein sequence: CASSYLILGPYEQYF. This chain joins TRBV6-2 or TRBV6-3 and TRBJ2-7; D perhaps matches TRBD2 (5 bases). CDR1 MNHEY and CDR2 SVGEGT come from the germline V gene. The CDR3 covers 15 residues. Between the trimmed V and J ends, which lost 1 base and 2 bases, there was a span of 12 bases.

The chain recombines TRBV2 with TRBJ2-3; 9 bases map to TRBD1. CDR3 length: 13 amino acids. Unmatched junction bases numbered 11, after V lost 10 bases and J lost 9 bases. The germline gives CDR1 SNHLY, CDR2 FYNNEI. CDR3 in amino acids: CANETGGWGTQYF. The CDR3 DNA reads TGTGCCAACGAAACAGGGGGCTGGGGGACGCAGTATTTT. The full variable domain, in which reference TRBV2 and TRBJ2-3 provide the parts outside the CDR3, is EPEVTQTPSHQVTQMGQEVILRCVPISNHLYFYWYRQILGQKVEFLVSFYNNEISEKSEIFDDQFSVERPDGSNFTLKIRSTKLEDSAMYFCANETGGWGTQYFGPGTRLTVL.

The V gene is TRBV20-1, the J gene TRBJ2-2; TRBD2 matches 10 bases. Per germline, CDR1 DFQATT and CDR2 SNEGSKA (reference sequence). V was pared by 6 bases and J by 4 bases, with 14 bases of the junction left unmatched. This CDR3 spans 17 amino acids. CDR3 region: CSAKTSGTSVVTGELFF. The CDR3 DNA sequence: TGCAGTGCCAAAACCTCCGGGACTAGCGTAGTCACCGGGGAGCTGTTTTTT.

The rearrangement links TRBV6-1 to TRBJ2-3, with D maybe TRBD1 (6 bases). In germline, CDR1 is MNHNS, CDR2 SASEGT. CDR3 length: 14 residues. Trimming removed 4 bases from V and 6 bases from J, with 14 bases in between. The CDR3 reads CASSVRGGGDTQYF. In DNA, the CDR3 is TGTGCCAGCAGTGTAAGAGGGGGTGGCGATACGCAGTATTTT.

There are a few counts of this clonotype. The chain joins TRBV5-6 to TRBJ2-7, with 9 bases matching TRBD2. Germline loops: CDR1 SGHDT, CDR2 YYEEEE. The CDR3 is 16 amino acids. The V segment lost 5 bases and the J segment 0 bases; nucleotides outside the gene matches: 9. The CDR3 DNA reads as TGTGCCAGCAGTCCGGCGGGGGGGCTATTCTCCTACGAGCAGTACTTC. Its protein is CASSPAGGLFSYEQYF.

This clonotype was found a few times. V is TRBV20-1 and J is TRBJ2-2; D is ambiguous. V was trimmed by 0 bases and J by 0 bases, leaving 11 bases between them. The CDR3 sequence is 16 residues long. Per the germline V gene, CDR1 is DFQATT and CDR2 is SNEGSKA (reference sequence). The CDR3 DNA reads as TGCAGTGCTAGAGATAAGTGGCTAGCGAACACCGGGGAGCTGTTTTTT. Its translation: CSARDKWLANTGELFF.

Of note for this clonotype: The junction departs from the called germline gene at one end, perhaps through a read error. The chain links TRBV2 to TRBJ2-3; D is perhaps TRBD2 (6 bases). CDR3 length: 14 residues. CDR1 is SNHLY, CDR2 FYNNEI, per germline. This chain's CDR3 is CAGRNRRGTDTQYF. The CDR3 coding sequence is TGTGCCGGCAGGAACAGGAGGGGCACAGATACGCAGTATTTT.

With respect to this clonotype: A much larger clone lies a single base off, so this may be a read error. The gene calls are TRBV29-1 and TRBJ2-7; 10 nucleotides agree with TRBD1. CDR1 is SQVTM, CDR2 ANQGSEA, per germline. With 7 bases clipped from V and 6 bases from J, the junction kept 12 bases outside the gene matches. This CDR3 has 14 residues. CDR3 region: CSATLGTGVCEQYF. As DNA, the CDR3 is TGCAGCGCTACCCTCGGGACAGGGGTTTGCGAGCAGTACTTC.

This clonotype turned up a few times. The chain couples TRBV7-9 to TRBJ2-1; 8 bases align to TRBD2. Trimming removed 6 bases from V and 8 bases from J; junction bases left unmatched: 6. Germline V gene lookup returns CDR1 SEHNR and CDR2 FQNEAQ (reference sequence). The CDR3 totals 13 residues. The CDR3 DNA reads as TGTGCCAGCAGTCAATCGACTAGCGATGAGCAGTTCTTC. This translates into CASSQSTSDEQFF.

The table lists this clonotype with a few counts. In nucleotides, the CDR3 is TGTGCCATCAGTGAACCCACAGGGGCCCTAGCCAAAAACATTCAGTACTTC. Its protein product is CAISEPTGALAKNIQYF. V gene TRBV10-3 combines with J gene TRBJ2-4; 7 nucleotides align to TRBD1. Trimming cost V 3 bases and J 0 bases; bases outside gene matches: 8. Per germline, CDR1 ENHRY and CDR2 SYGVKD. The CDR3 totals 17 residues.

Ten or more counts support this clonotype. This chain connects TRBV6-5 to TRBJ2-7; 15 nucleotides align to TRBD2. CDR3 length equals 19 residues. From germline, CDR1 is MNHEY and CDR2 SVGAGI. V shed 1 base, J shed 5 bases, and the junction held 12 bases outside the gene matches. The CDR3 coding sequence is TGTGCCAGCAGTTACTTGGGAAGGACTAGCGGGAGGGCCGTAAACGAGCAGTACTTC. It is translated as CASSYLGRTSGRAVNEQYF.

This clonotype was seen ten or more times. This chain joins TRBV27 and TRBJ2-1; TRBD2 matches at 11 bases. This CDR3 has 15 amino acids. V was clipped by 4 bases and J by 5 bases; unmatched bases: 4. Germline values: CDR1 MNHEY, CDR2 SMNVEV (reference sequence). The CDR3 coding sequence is TGTGCCAGCAGTTCCCTAGCGGGGGGACACAATGAGCAGTTCTTC. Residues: CASSSLAGGHNEQFF.

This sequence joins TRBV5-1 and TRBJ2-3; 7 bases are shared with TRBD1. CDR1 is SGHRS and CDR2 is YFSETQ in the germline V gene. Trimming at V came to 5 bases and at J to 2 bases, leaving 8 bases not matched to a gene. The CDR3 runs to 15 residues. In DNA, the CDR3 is TGCGCCAGCAGTCCGGGACAGTTTTACACAGATACGCAGTATTTT. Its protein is CASSPGQFYTDTQYF.

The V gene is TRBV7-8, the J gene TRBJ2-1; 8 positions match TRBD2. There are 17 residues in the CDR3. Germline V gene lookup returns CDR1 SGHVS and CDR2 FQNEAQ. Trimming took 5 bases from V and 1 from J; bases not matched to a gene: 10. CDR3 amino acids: CASSLYPGLVSYNEQFF. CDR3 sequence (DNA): TGTGCCAGCAGCCTCTACCCGGGACTAGTATCCTACAATGAGCAGTTCTTC.

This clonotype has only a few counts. CDR3: CASSPRASKTFNYGYTF. The DNA for the CDR3 is TGTGCCAGCAGTCCGAGGGCCTCTAAGACTTTTAACTATGGCTACACCTTC. The V gene is TRBV6-2 or TRBV6-3, the J gene TRBJ1-2, with unresolved D. Deletions cut 5 bases from V and 1 base from J, with 20 bases between. This CDR3 is 17 amino acids long. CDR1 is MNHEY and CDR2 is SVGEGT in the germline V gene.

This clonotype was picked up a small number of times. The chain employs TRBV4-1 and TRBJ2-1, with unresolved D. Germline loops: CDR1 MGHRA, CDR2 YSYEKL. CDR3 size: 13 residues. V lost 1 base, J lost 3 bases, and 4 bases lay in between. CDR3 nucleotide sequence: TGCGCCAGCAGCCAAGTCTACTACAATGAGCAGTTCTTC. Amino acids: CASSQVYYNEQFF.